One TCR beta chain is described in this entry. Its binding antigen is unknown. No quality values exist for individual bases; no much larger clone is one base distant. Sequencing of the TRB variable region was done with the immunoSEQ hsTCRB v3.0 assay at survey level resolution. A depth of about 40,000-55,000 T-cell genomes per sample was targeted for TRB sequencing. TRB libraries were pooled and sequenced on an Illumina MiSeq using a v3 150-cycle kit. Concerning the study's data processing: Repertoire analysis was run in R within a reproducible Nextflow workflow that covered QC, data transformation and analysis. LymphoSeq2, an R package for exploring AIRR-Seq data, was used to implement the custom analyses. A handful of samples that produced fewer than 5000 total TRB sequences were removed, so some 180 HIV repertoires were analyzed. Among the approximately 190 HIV repertoires that were kept, 59 were collected before ART initiation and 120 to 140 were collected after ART initiation. Repertoires were downsampled to 5000 TRB nucleotide sequences, with summary statistics averaged over 100 downsampling iterations. TRB sequences were retained for analysis only if CDR3 regions of at least seven amino acids were present. Diversity was assessed using a clonality score derived from Shannon entropy and using the Gini coefficient. Repertoire networks linked the top 5000 CDR3 amino acid sequences whenever two sequences differed by an edit distance of one. GLIPH2 predicted antigen specificity groups and MHC restriction for TRB CDR3 amino acid sequences. CDR3 amino acid sequences were matched against VDJdb and McPAS-TCR to flag known CMV, EBV, HIV or tissue antigen associations. Pre-ART, post-ART and control groups were compared with Wilcoxon signed-rank tests and Holm-Bonferroni correction. The clones in this table, taken by TCRdb from immuneACCESS, are in-frame only. Not every clone is retained; where verified, under half of the shortfall comes from an unresolved V gene, and the cause of the rest is unknown. V, J and clone size are those of that table, while D and trimming were read from the DNA. Recorded for this sample are around 20,000 clones; approximately 85% of them occurred a single time. In total, the top ten clones hold 5% to 7.5% of the sample.

These data come from a study of long-term antiretroviral therapy in people with HIV (dated by TCRdb to between 2021 and 2022). Regarding the research as a whole: The earliest samples were collected roughly a decade before the 2015 WHO recommendation for immediate ART, at a time when ART was usually postponed until CD4 counts fell. This retrospective serial study examined whether starting ART and sustained HIV suppression were associated with changes in the composition and diversity of the TRB repertoire in peripheral blood. A total of 150 to 200 cryopreserved PBMC samples came from around 30 adults with confirmed HIV infection and were collected serially over a mean of roughly 6 years (range 1-12). Among the approximately 32 participants with HIV, eleven were female. Test extractions of a monoclonal T-cell line alongside fewer than 40 polyclonal samples showed no cross-contamination during QIAcube processing.

Participants were included only if at least one PBMC sample before ART initiation and at least two post-ART samples were available. All participants with HIV were treated in the United States of America. Before DNA extraction, cryopreserved samples of roughly 1-10 million PBMC were thawed and washed. At the time of the earliest PBMC sample, participants with HIV were aged between about 20 and 54 years. PBMC samples from each participant spanned 1-4 timepoints before ART initiation and 2-8 timepoints after ART initiation, with a median of 7 samples. Serial HIV viral load, CD4+ T-cell count, ART history and demographic data were obtained for every participant. Genomic DNA was extracted from unsorted PBMC with a Qiagen kit on a QIAcube, with processing performed in batches of 12 samples. What the authors observed across the whole study: At every time point, the repertoire was dominated by expanded TRB clones first identified before ART initiation, although this dominance fluctuated and, in many PLHIV, declined after ART. The samples were dated from about 2003 to 2018, and the ART regimens that were used may be less effective than current ART regimens. Starting ART was linked to a significant rise in TRB diversity, yet even with long-term ART the diversity remained significantly lower than in transplant donor controls. Compared with controls, HIV repertoires had narrower CDR3 length ranges, and the network structure pointed to an antigen-experienced repertoire that shifted only slightly toward naive after ART. Because pre-ART samples had limited cell numbers, profiling was done on unsorted PBMC rather than on sorted CD4+ and CD8+ T cells. Limited PBMC availability meant only the TCR beta chain was sequenced, without alpha chain pairing. Inferences about post-ART repertoire changes are limited because no data were available on ART adherence, viral resistance or therapy changes.

Sequences MNHEY (CDR1) and SVGAGI (CDR2) are obtained from the germline V gene. From the cysteine up to the phenylalanine, the CDR3 has a length of 14 residues. This entry keeps only the CDR3 DNA: 42 bases, framed from base 1. V loses 5 bases of germline sequence and J loses 4 bases, and the interval between the two ends is 12 bases. The receptor's source is a young man with HIV. The material sequenced was unsorted PBMCs, taken at the start of antiretroviral therapy, before treatment. The chain is made from TRBV6-5 and TRBJ1-3; TRBD1 could be the D gene, as 6 bases match. The sequence in DNA is TGTGCCAGCAGTCTCAGGGGTTACGGAAACACCATATATTTT. Its translation is CASSLRGYGNTIYF.